This is a list of T cell receptor beta chains from one sample in a study of blood T cells in healthy people across ages. From the 5' RACE reads, TCRdb called clonotypes with MiXCR, one entry per CDR3 protein. Of about 1.8 million distinct CDR3 sequences in the sample, around 48% were seen once. The sample consisted of blood. These receptors were collected from a woman in her forties in good health. CDR3s include the opening cysteine and the closing phenylalanine or tryptophan. The order of the fields is J gene, V gene, D gene, clone size, CDR3 DNA, CDR3 protein. The D gene is left open where the match is weak. A clone size is listed for some rows: how often the clone was seen (once, few, many), or a class if it is expanded.

TRBJ2-5	TRBV29-1	-	many	TGCAGCGTTGAACTGGTGGAGACCCAGTACTTC	CSVELVETQYF
TRBJ1-1	TRBV19	-	-	TGTGCCACAACCGACCCGAACACTGAAGCTTTCTTT	CATTDPNTEAFF
TRBJ2-5	TRBV7-9	TRBD1	-	TGTGCCAGCAGCCCACTAATGACAGGGGGCGTGACGGGCGGTGAGCAGTACTTC	CASSPLMTGGVTGGEQYF
TRBJ1-5	TRBV20-1	-	-	TGCAGTGCTCACCTACCGAGGGGAATCAATCAGCCCCAGCATTTT	CSAHLPRGINQPQHF
TRBJ2-1	TRBV2	TRBD1	few	TGTGCCAGCTCGTCCGACAGGGGGCGAAGTGAGCAGTTCTTC	CASSSDRGRSEQFF
TRBJ2-1	TRBV4-2	TRBD1	-	TGTGCCAGCAGCCGGGAGTGGACAGGGGCCTTTAATGAGCAGTTCTTC	CASSREWTGAFNEQFF
TRBJ2-2	TRBV7-2	TRBD2	-	TGTGCCGGCAGCCTCGACGGGACTAGCGGGAGAGGGGAGCTGTTTTTT	CAGSLDGTSGRGELFF
TRBJ2-3	TRBV2	-	many	TGTGCCAGCAGCCCCGGGACCCCGTATGATACGCAGTATTTT	CASSPGTPYDTQYF
TRBJ2-1	TRBV6-1	TRBD2	-	TGTGCCAGCAAGCCCGGCTTAGGACTAGCGGGGGGGCCTGTGGCCAATGAGCAGTTCTTC	CASKPGLGLAGGPVANEQFF
TRBJ1-2	TRBV20-1	-	few	TGCAGTGCTAGTGACGTAAGGGGCTCGGACTATGGCTACACCTTC	CSASDVRGSDYGYTF
TRBJ2-3	TRBV15	TRBD1	-	TGTGCCACCAGCAGTCGCACCGGGACAGAAGTAACAGATACGCAGTATTTT	CATSSRTGTEVTDTQYF
TRBJ1-5	TRBV7-2	TRBD1	-	TGTGCCAGCAGCCCTACTGGACAGGGGGCATGGGAGCCCCAGCATTTT	CASSPTGQGAWEPQHF
TRBJ2-7	TRBV28	-	-	TGTGCCAGCAGCGCGACTAGTATCTACGAGCAGTACTTC	CASSATSIYEQYF
TRBJ2-1	TRBV20-1	-	-	TGCAGTGCAAGAGTTGGCAATGAGCAGTTCTTC	CSARVGNEQFF
TRBJ2-3	TRBV6-8	TRBD1	-	TGTGCCAGCTGTTGGTGGACAGGGGGCTTGGATACGCAGTATTTT	CASCWWTGGLDTQYF
TRBJ2-5	TRBV12-3/TRBV12-4	TRBD2	-	TGTGCCAGCAGTGGACCCCCTAGCGGGGGCCCGGAGGAGACCCAGTACTTC	CASSGPPSGGPEETQYF
TRBJ1-2	TRBV28	TRBD1	-	TGTGCCAGCAGTTTATCCACCGGGACAGGGTCGGGTAACTATGGCTACACCTTC	CASSLSTGTGSGNYGYTF
TRBJ2-3	TRBV28	-	-	TGTGCCAGCAGTTTCGCGGGCTTCACAGATACGCAGTATTTT	CASSFAGFTDTQYF
TRBJ2-1	TRBV7-2	-	-	TGTGCCAGCAGCTTACGGCGGAGGGAAAATTCCTACGAGCAGTTCTTC	CASSLRRRENSYEQFF
TRBJ2-1	TRBV7-2	-	-	TGTGCCAGCAGCTTTCAGGGGGGCAATGTAGGTGAGCAGTTCTTC	CASSFQGGNVGEQFF
TRBJ2-7	TRBV4-3	TRBD1	few	TGCGCCAGCAGCCTCCACGGACGGGGACAGGTTGAGTTTGACGAGCAGTACTTC	CASSLHGRGQVEFDEQYF
TRBJ2-7	TRBV20-1	-	-	TGCAGTGCTGGCAAAATCTCCTACGAGCAGTACTTC	CSAGKISYEQYF
TRBJ1-6	TRBV7-9	-	few	TGTGCCAGCAGCAGCTCAGCGGTAGGAAGATATAATTCACCCCTCCACTTT	CASSSSAVGRYNSPLHF
TRBJ2-7	TRBV2	-	-	TGTGCCAGCAGTGAGAGCTCCTACAATGAGCAGTACTTC	CASSESSYNEQYF
TRBJ2-3	TRBV2	-	few	TGTGCCAGCAATCGTCGAGGAGTCGCAGATACGCAGTATTTT	CASNRRGVADTQYF
TRBJ2-3	TRBV7-2	TRBD1	-	TGTGCCAGCAGCTTGGACAGGCACACAGATACGCAGTATTTT	CASSLDRHTDTQYF
TRBJ1-2	TRBV12-3/TRBV12-4	-	-	TGTGCCAGCACCGCGGGGGGCGGTGGCTACACCTTC	CASTAGGGGYTF
TRBJ2-7	TRBV20-1	TRBD1	-	TGCAGTGCTAGAGAGTCCAGTACGGGACAGGGTGAGCAGTACTTC	CSARESSTGQGEQYF
TRBJ1-5	TRBV6-6	TRBD1	-	TGTGCCAGCACCATACAGGGGCAGGGAGACAATCAGCCCCAGCATTTT	CASTIQGQGDNQPQHF
TRBJ2-3	TRBV15	-	-	TGTGCCACCAGCAGAGATCCTGCTTCCCGCACAGATACGCAGTATTTT	CATSRDPASRTDTQYF
TRBJ2-5	TRBV7-2	TRBD2	few	TGTGCCAGCAGCTCGGTCGGACTAGATGGGGAGACCCAGTACTTC	CASSSVGLDGETQYF
TRBJ2-7	TRBV4-3	TRBD1	-	TGCGCCAGCAGGCAGAGGTCGGAAACAGGGGACAATGAGCAGTACTTC	CASRQRSETGDNEQYF
TRBJ1-2	TRBV7-9	-	once	TGTGCCAGCAGCCCCTATGGGGGGCAGGTTTTAAATGGCTACACCTTC	CASSPYGGQVLNGYTF
TRBJ1-2	TRBV27	-	-	TGTGCCAGCAGTAATGCCGTCAGCGCCTATAACTATGGCTACACCTTC	CASSNAVSAYNYGYTF
TRBJ2-4	TRBV13	TRBD2	-	TGTGCCAGCAGCTTTAGACTAGCGGGGCTGAACATTCAGTACTTC	CASSFRLAGLNIQYF
TRBJ2-5	TRBV20-1	-	-	TGCAGTGCTCCCAATAGGGGGACGCATATTGGGACCCAGTACTTC	CSAPNRGTHIGTQYF
TRBJ1-2	TRBV15	TRBD1	few	TGTGCCACCAGCAGAGATAAAGGGGGCGGTGGCTACACCTTC	CATSRDKGGGGYTF
TRBJ1-6	TRBV9	-	-	TGTGCCAGCAGCGTAGACCGGACTGATGGCTATAATTCACCCCTCCACTTT	CASSVDRTDGYNSPLHF
TRBJ1-5	TRBV6-5	TRBD1	-	TGTGCCAGCATCCCTCGACAGGGCAGCAATCAGCCCCAGCATTTT	CASIPRQGSNQPQHF
TRBJ2-5	TRBV7-2	-	-	TGTGCCAGCAGCCCCGGGCCGCTGGGGAAAGAGACCCAGTACTTC	CASSPGPLGKETQYF
TRBJ1-2	TRBV28	TRBD1	-	TGTGCCAGCAGTTTAAGATGGGACAGGGCTGGCGGCTACACCTTC	CASSLRWDRAGGYTF
TRBJ2-5	TRBV12-3/TRBV12-4	-	many	TGTGCCAGCAGTTTATGGACTAAAGAGACCCAGTACTTC	CASSLWTKETQYF
TRBJ2-1	TRBV20-1	-	-	TGCAGTGCTAGCATAGAAGGTGAGCAGTTCTTC	CSASIEGEQFF
TRBJ1-2	TRBV4-3	TRBD1	few	TGCGCCAGCAGCCAAGGACAGGGGTCTCGAGGCTACACCTTC	CASSQGQGSRGYTF
TRBJ2-5	TRBV4-3	TRBD1	few	TGCGCCAGCAGCCAAGAACACGGACAGGGTCAAGAGACCCAGTACTTC	CASSQEHGQGQETQYF
TRBJ1-2	TRBV7-2	-	few	TGTGCCAGCAGCTTAAATCAGGGAAGTGGCTACACCTTC	CASSLNQGSGYTF
TRBJ2-1	TRBV6-2/TRBV6-3	TRBD2	-	TGTGCCAGCAGTCACGGACTAGCGAGGTTCTTC	CASSHGLARFF
TRBJ1-2	TRBV20-1	TRBD1	once	TGCAGTGCTAGAGACCGCGACAGGGGGCATGCTGGCTACACCTTC	CSARDRDRGHAGYTF
TRBJ1-2	TRBV18	TRBD1	few	TGTGCCAGCTCACGGGACAGTGGCTACACCTTC	CASSRDSGYTF